This is a list of T cell receptor beta chains from one sample in a study of technical replicates of blood from a handful of donors. Sequencing used immunoSEQ multiplex PCR; TCRdb keeps in-frame clones, though not all of them. The table lists around 60,000 clones, about 92% of them singletons. Sequencing was performed on PBMCs. The source is a human donor in good health. Some clones in this sample may be carry-over from other donors' samples. CDR3s include the opening cysteine and the closing phenylalanine or tryptophan. Fields, in order: V gene, J gene, D gene, clone size, CDR3 protein, CDR3 DNA. A D gene is named only where the DNA matches it firmly. Rows give clone size only sometimes, using once, few, many, or a class for an expanded clone.

TRBV19	TRBJ2-1	TRBD2	-	CASSPAGSSYNEQFF	TGTGCCAGTAGTCCAGCGGGGAGCTCCTACAATGAGCAGTTCTTC
TRBV30	TRBJ2-7	TRBD2	-	CAWDPGTRSKQYF	TGTGCCTGGGACCCCGGGACTAGAAGTAAGCAGTACTTC
TRBV15	TRBJ2-1	-	-	CATSRDWGILGINEQFF	TGTGCCACCAGCAGAGATTGGGGCATCCTTGGGATTAATGAGCAGTTCTTC
TRBV12-5	TRBJ1-1	-	-	CASGLVRALNTEAFF	TGTGCTAGTGGTTTGGTACGAGCTTTGAACACTGAAGCTTTCTTT
TRBV7-9	TRBJ1-4	TRBD1	-	CASSTGRQGASEKLFF	TGTGCCAGCAGCACCGGACGACAGGGGGCGTCTGAAAAACTGTTTTTT
TRBV20-1	TRBJ1-2	-	-	CSVGHSYGYTF	TGCAGTGTCGGACACTCCTATGGCTACACCTTC
TRBV7-2	TRBJ1-1	TRBD1	many	CASSLRGQIEAFF	TGTGCCAGCAGCCTTAGGGGACAGATTGAAGCTTTCTTT
TRBV6-6	TRBJ1-4	TRBD1	-	CASSLGQATNEKLFF	TGTGCCAGCAGTCTCGGACAGGCAACTAATGAAAAACTGTTTTTT
TRBV11-1	TRBJ2-1	TRBD1	-	CASQGTGTYNEQFF	TGTGCCAGTCAGGGGACAGGGACATACAATGAGCAGTTCTTC
TRBV6-1	TRBJ1-6	-	-	CASSELGTANSPLHF	TGTGCCAGCAGTGAACTCGGCACAGCTAATTCACCCCTCCACTTT
TRBV7-9	TRBJ1-1	-	-	CASSLQENTEAFF	TGTGCCAGCAGCTTACAGGAGAACACTGAAGCTTTCTTT
TRBV5-4	TRBJ2-3	-	-	CASSGLGGTLSTDTQYF	TGTGCCAGCAGCGGTCTAGGCGGGACTCTCAGCACAGATACGCAGTATTTT
TRBV29-1	TRBJ2-7	-	-	CSVEETSREQYF	TGCAGCGTTGAGGAGACTAGTCGAGAGCAGTACTTC
TRBV7-3	TRBJ2-1	-	-	CASSLLGGNEQFF	TGTGCCAGCAGCTTACTAGGGGGCAATGAGCAGTTCTTC
TRBV20-1	TRBJ2-3	-	-	CSASHGDTQYF	TGCAGTGCTAGTCACGGAGATACGCAGTATTTT
TRBV14	TRBJ2-2	-	-	CASSHPRPGNTGELFF	TGTGCCAGCAGCCACCCGCGGCCCGGTAACACCGGGGAGCTGTTTTTT
TRBV4-2	TRBJ1-5	-	-	CASSPSTETYSNQPQHF	TGTGCCAGCAGCCCTTCTACAGAGACCTATAGCAATCAGCCCCAGCATTTT
TRBV5-1	TRBJ2-5	TRBD1	once	CASSPDRGSYETQYF	TGCGCCAGCAGCCCGGACAGGGGGAGTTATGAGACCCAGTACTTC
TRBV7-3	TRBJ2-1	-	-	CASSLVQAGFDEQFF	TGTGCCAGCAGCTTAGTTCAGGCAGGGTTCGATGAGCAGTTCTTC
TRBV4-1	TRBJ2-7	-	-	CASSQDSGGFVEQYF	TGCGCCAGCAGCCAAGATTCCGGGGGTTTCGTCGAGCAGTACTTC
TRBV6-5	TRBJ1-2	-	-	CAIKGQSGYGYTF	TGTGCCATTAAGGGACAATCCGGCTATGGCTACACCTTC
TRBV6-5	TRBJ2-7	TRBD1	-	CASKQPGQGEYEQYF	TGTGCCAGCAAACAGCCGGGACAGGGGGAGTACGAGCAGTACTTC
TRBV5-6	TRBJ2-7	TRBD1	-	CASRRTGGEQYF	TGTGCCAGCAGACGGACAGGGGGCGAGCAGTACTTC
TRBV5-6	TRBJ2-7	TRBD1	-	CASSLGDRNRGYEQYF	TGTGCCAGCAGCTTGGGGGATCGGAACAGGGGCTACGAGCAGTACTTC